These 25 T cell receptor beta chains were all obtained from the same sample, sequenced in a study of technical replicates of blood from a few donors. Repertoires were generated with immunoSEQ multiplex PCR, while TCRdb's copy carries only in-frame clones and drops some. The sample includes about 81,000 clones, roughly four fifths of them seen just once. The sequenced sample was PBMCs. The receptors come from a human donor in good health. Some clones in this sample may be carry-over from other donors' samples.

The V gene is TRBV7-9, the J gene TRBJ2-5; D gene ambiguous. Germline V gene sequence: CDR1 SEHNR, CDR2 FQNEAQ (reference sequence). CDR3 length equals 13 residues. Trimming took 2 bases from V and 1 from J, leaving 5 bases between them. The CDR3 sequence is CASSLSFQETQYF. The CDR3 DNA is TGTGCCAGCAGCTTATCTTTCCAAGAGACCCAGTACTTC.

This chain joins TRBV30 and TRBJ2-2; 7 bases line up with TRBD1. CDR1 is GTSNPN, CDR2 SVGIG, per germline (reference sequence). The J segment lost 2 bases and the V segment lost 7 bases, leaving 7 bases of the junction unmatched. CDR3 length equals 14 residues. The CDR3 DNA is TGTGCCTCAACCAGGGGGTTTAACACCGGGGAGCTGTTTTTT. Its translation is CASTRGFNTGELFF. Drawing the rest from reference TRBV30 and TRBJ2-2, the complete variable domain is SQTIHQWPATLVQPVGSPLSLECTVEGTSNPNLYWYRQAAGRGLQLLFYSVGIGQISSEVPQNLSASRPQDRQFILSSKKLLLSDSGFYLCASTRGFNTGELFFGEGSRLTVL.

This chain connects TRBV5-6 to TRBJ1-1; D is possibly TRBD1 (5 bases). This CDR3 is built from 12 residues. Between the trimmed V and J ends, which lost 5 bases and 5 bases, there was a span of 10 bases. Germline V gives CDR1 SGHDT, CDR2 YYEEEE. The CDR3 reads CASSQGWTEAFF. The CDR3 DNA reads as TGTGCCAGCAGTCAGGGATGGACTGAAGCTTTCTTT.

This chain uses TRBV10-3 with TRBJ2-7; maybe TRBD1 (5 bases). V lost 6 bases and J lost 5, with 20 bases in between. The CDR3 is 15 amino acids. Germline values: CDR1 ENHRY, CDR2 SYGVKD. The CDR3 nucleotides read TGTGCCATCAGCGGATACGGAGCCAAGGGGAACGAGCAGTACTTC. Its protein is CAISGYGAKGNEQYF.

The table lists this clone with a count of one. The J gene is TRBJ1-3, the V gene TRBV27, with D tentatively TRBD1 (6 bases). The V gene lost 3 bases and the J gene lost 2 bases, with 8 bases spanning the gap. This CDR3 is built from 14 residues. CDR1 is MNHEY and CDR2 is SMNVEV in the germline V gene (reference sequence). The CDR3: CASSFSGAGNTIYF. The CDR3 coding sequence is TGTGCCAGCAGTTTTTCAGGGGCTGGAAACACCATATATTTT.

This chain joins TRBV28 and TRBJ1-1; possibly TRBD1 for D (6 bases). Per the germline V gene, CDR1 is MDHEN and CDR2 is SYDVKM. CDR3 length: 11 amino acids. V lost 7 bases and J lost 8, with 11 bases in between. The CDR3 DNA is TGTGCCAGCACCAGGGGTTCCGAAGCTTTCTTT. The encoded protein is CASTRGSEAFF.

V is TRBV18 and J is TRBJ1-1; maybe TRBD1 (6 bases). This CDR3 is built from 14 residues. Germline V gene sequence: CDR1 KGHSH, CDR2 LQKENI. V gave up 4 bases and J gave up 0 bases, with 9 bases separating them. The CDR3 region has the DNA TGTGCCAGCTCACTCGACAGGTTGAACACTGAAGCTTTCTTT. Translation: CASSLDRLNTEAFF.

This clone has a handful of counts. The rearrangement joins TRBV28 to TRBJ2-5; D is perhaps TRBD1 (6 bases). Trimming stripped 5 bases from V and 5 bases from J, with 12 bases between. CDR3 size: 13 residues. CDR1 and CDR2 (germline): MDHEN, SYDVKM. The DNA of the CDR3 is TGTGCCAGCAGTCCGACACAGGGTGAGACCCAGTACTTC. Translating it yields CASSPTQGETQYF.

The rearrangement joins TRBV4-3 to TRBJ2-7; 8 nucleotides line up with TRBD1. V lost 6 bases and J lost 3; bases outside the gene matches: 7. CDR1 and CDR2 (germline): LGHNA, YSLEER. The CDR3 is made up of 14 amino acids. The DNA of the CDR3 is TGCGCCAGCAGGGTGGGACAGGCCAACTACGAGCAGTACTTC. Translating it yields CASRVGQANYEQYF.

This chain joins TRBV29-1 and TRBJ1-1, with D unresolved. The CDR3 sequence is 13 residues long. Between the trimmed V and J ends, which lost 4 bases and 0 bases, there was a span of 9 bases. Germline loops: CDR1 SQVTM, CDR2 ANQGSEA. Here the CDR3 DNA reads TGCAGCGTTGCGGTTTCGGTGAACACTGAAGCTTTCTTT. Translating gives CSVAVSVNTEAFF.

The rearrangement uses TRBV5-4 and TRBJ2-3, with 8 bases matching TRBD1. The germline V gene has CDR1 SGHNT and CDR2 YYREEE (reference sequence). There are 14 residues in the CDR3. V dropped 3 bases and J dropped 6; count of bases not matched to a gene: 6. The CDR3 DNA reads TGTGCCAGCAGCTCAAGGACAGGGCACGATACGCAGTATTTT. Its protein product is CASSSRTGHDTQYF.

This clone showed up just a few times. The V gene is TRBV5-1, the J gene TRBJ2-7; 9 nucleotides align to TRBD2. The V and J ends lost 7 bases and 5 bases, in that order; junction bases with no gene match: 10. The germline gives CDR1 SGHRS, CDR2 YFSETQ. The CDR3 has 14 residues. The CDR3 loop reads CASCYSGGFDEQYF. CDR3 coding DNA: TGCGCCAGCTGTTACAGCGGGGGGTTTGACGAGCAGTACTTC.

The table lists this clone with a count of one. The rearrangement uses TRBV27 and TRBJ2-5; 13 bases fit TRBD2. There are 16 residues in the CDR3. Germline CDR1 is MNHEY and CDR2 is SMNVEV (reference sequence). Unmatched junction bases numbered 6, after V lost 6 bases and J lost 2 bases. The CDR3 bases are TGTGCCAGCAGCAGGGGGGGACTAGCGGGGCAAGAGACCCAGTACTTC. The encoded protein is CASSRGGLAGQETQYF.

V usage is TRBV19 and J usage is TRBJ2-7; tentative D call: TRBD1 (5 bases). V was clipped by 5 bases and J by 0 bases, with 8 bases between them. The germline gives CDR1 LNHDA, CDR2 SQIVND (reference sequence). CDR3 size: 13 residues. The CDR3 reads CASSLRGSYEQYF. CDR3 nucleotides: TGTGCCAGTAGTTTAAGGGGCTCCTACGAGCAGTACTTC.

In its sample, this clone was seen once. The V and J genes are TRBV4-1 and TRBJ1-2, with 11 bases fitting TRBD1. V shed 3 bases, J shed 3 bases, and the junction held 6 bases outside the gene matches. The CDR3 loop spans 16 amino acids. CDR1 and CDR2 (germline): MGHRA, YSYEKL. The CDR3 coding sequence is TGCGCCAGCAGCCACGGGACAGGGGGTAGTCACTATGGCTACACCTTC. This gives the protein CASSHGTGGSHYGYTF.

This CDR3 reads CASSLFQREGIEQYF. The DNA of the CDR3 is TGTGCCAGCAGCTTGTTCCAGCGGGAGGGTATCGAGCAGTACTTC. The chain has TRBV5-6 and TRBJ2-7; 10 bases match TRBD2. Germline lookup yields CDR1 SGHDT and CDR2 YYEEEE. With V trimmed by 1 base and J by 6 bases, 7 bases remained unmatched. The CDR3 extends over 15 amino acids.

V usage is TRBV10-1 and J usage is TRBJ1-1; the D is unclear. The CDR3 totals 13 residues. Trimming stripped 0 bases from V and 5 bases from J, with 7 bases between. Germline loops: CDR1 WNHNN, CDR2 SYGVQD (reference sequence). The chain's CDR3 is CASSESMRTEAFF. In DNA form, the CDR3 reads TGCGCCAGCAGTGAGTCGATGAGGACTGAAGCTTTCTTT.

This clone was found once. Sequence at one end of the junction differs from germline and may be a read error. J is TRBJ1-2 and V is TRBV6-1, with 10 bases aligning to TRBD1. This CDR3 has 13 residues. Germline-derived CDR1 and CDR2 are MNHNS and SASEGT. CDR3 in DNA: TGTGTCAGCGTCCGGGACAGGGGACGCGGCTACACCTTC. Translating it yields CVSVRDRGRGYTF.

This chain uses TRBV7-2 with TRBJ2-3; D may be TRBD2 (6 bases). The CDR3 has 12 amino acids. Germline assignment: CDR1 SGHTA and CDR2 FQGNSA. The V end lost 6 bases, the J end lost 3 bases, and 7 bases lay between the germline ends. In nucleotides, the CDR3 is TGTGCCAGCAGGGGGGGAACAGATACGCAGTATTTT. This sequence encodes CASRGGTDTQYF.

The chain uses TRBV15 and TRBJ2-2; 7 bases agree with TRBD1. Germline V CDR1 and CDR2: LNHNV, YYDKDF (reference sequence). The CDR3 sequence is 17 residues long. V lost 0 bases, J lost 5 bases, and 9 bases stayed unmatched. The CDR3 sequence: CATSRDRTGVMTGELFF. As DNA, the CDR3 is TGTGCCACCAGCAGAGATCGTACAGGGGTGATGACCGGGGAGCTGTTTTTT.

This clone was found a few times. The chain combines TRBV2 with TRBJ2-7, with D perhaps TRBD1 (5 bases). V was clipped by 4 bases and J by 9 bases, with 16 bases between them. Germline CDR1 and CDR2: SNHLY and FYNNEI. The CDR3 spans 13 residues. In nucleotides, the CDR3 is TGTGCCAGCAGTGCGGCCACCTCAGGGTGGCAGTACTTC. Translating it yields CASSAATSGWQYF.

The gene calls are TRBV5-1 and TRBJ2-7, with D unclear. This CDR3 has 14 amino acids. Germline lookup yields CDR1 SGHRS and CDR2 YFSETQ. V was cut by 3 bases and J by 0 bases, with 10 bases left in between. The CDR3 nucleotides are TGCGCCAGCAGCTCCCTAGTTAGCTCCTACGAGCAGTACTTC. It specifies CASSSLVSSYEQYF.

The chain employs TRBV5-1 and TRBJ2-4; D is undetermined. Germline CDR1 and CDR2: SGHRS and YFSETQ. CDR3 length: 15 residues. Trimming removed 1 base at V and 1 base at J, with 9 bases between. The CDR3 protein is CASSLPESAKNIQYF. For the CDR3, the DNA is TGCGCCAGCAGCTTGCCCGAGTCTGCCAAAAACATTCAGTACTTC.

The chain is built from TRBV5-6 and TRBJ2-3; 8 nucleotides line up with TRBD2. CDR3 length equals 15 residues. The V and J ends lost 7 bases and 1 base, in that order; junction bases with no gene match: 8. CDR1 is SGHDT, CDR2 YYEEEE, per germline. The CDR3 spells CASGRTGGGTDTQYF. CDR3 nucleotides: TGTGCCAGCGGAAGGACGGGAGGGGGCACAGATACGCAGTATTTT.

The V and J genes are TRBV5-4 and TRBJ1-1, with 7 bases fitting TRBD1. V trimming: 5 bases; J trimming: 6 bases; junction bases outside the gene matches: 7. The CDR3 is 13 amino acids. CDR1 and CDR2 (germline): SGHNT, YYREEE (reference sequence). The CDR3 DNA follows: TGTGCCAGCAGTTTTACCGGGACAGCTGAAGCTTTCTTT. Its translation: CASSFTGTAEAFF.